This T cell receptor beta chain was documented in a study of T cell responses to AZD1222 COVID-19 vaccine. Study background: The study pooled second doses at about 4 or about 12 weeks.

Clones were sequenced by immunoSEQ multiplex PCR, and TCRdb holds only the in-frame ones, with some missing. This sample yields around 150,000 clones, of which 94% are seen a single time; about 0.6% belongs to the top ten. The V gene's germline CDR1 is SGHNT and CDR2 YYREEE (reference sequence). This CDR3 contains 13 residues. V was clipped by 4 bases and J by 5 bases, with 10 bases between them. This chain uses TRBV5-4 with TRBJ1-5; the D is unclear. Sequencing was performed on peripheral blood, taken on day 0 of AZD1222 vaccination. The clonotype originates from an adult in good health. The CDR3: CASSIPKDQPQHF. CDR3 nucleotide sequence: TGTGCCAGCAGCATACCCAAGGATCAGCCCCAGCATTTT.